This T cell receptor beta chain was recovered during a study of Ad26.COV2.S vaccination and SARS-CoV-2 variants. Study summary: Intramuscular Ad26.COV2.S at 5x10^10 or 1x10^11 viral particles.

Whole-study findings and limits: Higher spike-specific TCR breadth was found in vaccine recipients than in placebo recipients.

Using immunoSEQ multiplex PCR, the repertoire was profiled, and TCRdb retains in-frame clones only, with some absent. The repertoire holds some 290,000 clones, 70% to 90% seen once, with 2.1% in the top ten. Concerning this clone: No antigen is known for it.

Treatment reported: 15 to 20 received Ad26.COV2.S at low or high dose, single or two shots; several received placebo; per-sample allocation not given. Collection of the samples took place on day 63 after the first injection of vaccine or placebo. This CDR3 region has 15 residues. From germline, CDR1 is SGHTS and CDR2 YDEGEE. V gave up 3 bases and J gave up 5 bases, with 17 bases separating them. The sequence derives from a person between 18 and 65 years old who received the Ad26.COV2.S COVID-19 vaccine or a placebo. Sequenced material: peripheral blood, taken in a trial of Ad26.COV2.S vaccine versus placebo. The chain combines TRBV5-8 with TRBJ2-5; possible D gene TRBD2, 6 bases. The CDR3 protein is CASSSGLLKQETQYF. Written as DNA, the CDR3 is TGTGCCAGCAGCTCGGGACTCTTAAAACAGGAGACCCAGTACTTC.